The sequence of this T cell receptor beta chain was determined in a study of OX40 agonist ivuxolimab in advanced cancers. Study information: Intravenous ivuxolimab at 0.01 to 10 mg/kg was given to patients every 2 weeks. Study results and caveats: On average, CD8+ T cells had more expanded clones than CD4+.

The germline CDR1 and CDR2 sequences are SGDLS and YYNGEE. V was pared by 4 bases and J by 5 bases, with 12 bases between. The CDR3 runs 13 residues. On this clone: Its antigen is currently unknown.

Individuals having autoimmune disease history or systemic immunosuppression were not enrolled. Collection of blood occurred at baseline, at cycle 4 day 1, and at cycle 7 day 1. The table came from immunoSEQ multiplex PCR; TCRdb's copy has only in-frame clones and leaves some out. The data contain 85,000 to 100,000 clones, roughly 90% of them singletons. V usage is TRBV9 and J usage is TRBJ1-1; possible D gene TRBD1, 5 bases. The receptor comes from an adult with an advanced solid tumor such as melanoma, head and neck, liver or kidney cancer. This sample comprised CD4+ or CD8+ T cells sorted from blood, obtained in a trial of the OX40 agonist ivuxolimab. CDR3 sequence reads: CASSSGTGTEAFF. CDR3 in DNA: TGTGCCAGCAGCTCGGGGACGGGTACTGAAGCTTTCTTT.